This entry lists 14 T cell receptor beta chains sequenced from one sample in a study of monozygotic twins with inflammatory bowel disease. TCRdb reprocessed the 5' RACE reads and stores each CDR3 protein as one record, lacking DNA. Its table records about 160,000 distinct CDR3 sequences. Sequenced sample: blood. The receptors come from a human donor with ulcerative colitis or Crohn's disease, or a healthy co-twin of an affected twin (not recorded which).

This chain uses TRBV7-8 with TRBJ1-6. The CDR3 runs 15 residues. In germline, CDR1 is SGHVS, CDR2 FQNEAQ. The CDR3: CASSLSWQPDSPLHF.

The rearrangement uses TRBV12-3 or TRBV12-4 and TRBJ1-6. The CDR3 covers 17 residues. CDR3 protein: CASSFLGPKSGNSPLHF.

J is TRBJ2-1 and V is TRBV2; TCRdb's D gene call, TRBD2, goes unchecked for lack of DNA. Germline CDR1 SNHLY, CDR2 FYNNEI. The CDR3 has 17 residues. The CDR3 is CASTPRWVAGEYNEQFF.

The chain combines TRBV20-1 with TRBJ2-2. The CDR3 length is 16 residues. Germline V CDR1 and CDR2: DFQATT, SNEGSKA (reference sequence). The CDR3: CSARDQAYLNTGELFF.

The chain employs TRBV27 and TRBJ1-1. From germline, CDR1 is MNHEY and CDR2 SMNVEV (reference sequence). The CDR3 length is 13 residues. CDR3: CASSLLTQTEAFF.

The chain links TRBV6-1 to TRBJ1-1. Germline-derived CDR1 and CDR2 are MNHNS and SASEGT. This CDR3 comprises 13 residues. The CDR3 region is CASSREVNTEAFF.

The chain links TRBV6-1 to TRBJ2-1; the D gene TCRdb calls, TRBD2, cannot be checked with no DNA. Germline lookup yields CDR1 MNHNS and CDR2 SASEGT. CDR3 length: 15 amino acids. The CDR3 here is CASMSRTSGANEQFF.

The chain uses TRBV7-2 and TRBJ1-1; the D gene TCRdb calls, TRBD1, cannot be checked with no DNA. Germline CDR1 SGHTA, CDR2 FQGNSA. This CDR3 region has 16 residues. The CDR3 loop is CASSLVRWGSTGEAFF.

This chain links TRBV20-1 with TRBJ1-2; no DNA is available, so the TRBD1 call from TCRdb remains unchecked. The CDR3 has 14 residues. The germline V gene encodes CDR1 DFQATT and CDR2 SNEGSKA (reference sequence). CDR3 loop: CSAPVGATNYGYTF.

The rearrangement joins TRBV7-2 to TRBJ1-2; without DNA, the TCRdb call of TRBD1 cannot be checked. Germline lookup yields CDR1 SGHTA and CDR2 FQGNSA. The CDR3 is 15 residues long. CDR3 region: CASSLEGGQGYGYTF.

CDR3 in amino acids: CSARDASQGAYGEQFF. V and J are TRBV20-1 and TRBJ2-1; TCRdb picks TRBD1, but there is no DNA to check that call. The V gene's germline CDR1 is DFQATT and CDR2 SNEGSKA (reference sequence). CDR3 length: 16 amino acids.

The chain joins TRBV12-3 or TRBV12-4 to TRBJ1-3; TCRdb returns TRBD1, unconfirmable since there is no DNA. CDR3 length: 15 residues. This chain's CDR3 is CASRTGQNAGNTIYF.

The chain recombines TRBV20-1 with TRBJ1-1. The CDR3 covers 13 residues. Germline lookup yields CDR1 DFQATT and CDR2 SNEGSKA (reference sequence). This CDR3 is CSASPDRNTEAFF.

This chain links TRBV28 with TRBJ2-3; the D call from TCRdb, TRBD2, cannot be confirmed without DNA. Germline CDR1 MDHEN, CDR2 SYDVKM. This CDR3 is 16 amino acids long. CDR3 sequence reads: CASSSGLAGGTDTQYF.